Sequencing of this T cell receptor (beta chain) was carried out in a study of T cell responses to AZD1222 COVID-19 vaccine. Findings of the study overall: Repertoire collection took place solely once the T cell response had peaked. It should be noted that donors were predominantly white British and more often female, and clonal diversity was possibly underestimated.

With respect to this clone: What it recognizes is unknown.

Measured with immunoSEQ multiplex PCR; TCRdb has only the in-frame clones, and not every one. The sample consists of about 270,000 clones, almost 95% of them appearing once. Germline V gene sequence: CDR1 LGHDT, CDR2 YNNKEL (reference sequence). CDR3 length equals 13 residues. V was pared by 3 bases and J by 5 bases, with 7 bases between. The specimen comprised peripheral blood, sampled 28 days after the second AZD1222 dose. The gene calls are TRBV3-1 (or the pseudogene TRBV3-2) and TRBJ1-4; D call uncertain. The TCR sequence derives from an adult who received the AZD1222 COVID-19 vaccine. CDR3 nucleotides: TGTGCCAGCAGCCAGACGGTGAATGAAAAACTGTTTTTT. Translation: CASSQTVNEKLFF.